These T cell receptor beta chains were read from a single sample in a study of cytomegalovirus exposure and HLA in healthy donors. Here immunoSEQ multiplex PCR was the method, and the copy in TCRdb shows in-frame clones only, minus some. This repertoire shows roughly 100,000 clones, over 60% found once; its top ten account for roughly 8.2%. Sequenced input: PBMCs. These receptors came from a middle-aged man in good health and CMV-seropositive. Each CDR3 is given with its conserved first and last residue. A D gene is named only where the DNA matches it firmly. The size entry is marked missing in some rows and otherwise reads once, few, many or a size class.

cdr3_aa: CASSLGTGRGEQYF
cdr3_nt: TGTGCCAGCAGCTTGGGGACAGGGAGAGGCGAGCAGTACTTC
v_call: TRBV7-3
j_call: TRBJ2-7
clone_size: NA
d_call: TRBD1

cdr3_aa: CASSTEVVRPLSTDTQYF
cdr3_nt: TGTGCCAGTAGTACCGAGGTCGTTCGGCCTCTGAGCACAGATACGCAGTATTTT
v_call: TRBV19
j_call: TRBJ2-3
clone_size: NA
d_call: NA

cdr3_aa: CASSLDGSYNEQFF
cdr3_nt: TGTGCCAGCAGCTTAGACGGGTCCTACAATGAGCAGTTCTTC
v_call: TRBV7-2
j_call: TRBJ2-1
clone_size: once
d_call: NA

cdr3_aa: CASSRTSGSSKNIQYF
cdr3_nt: TGCGCCAGCAGCAGAACTAGCGGGAGTTCCAAAAACATTCAGTACTTC
v_call: TRBV5-1
j_call: TRBJ2-4
clone_size: once
d_call: TRBD2

cdr3_aa: CASSLILQGHEQYF
cdr3_nt: TGTGCCAGCAGCTTGATTTTGCAGGGCCACGAGCAGTACTTC
v_call: TRBV5-6
j_call: TRBJ2-7
clone_size: once
d_call: NA

cdr3_aa: CASSSRGEQFF
cdr3_nt: TGTGCCAGCAGCTCAAGGGGAGAGCAGTTCTTC
v_call: TRBV7-2
j_call: TRBJ2-1
clone_size: NA
d_call: NA

cdr3_aa: CSSSKLSGLLSSPLHF
cdr3_nt: TGTTCCAGCAGCAAACTATCGGGACTCTTGAGTTCACCCCTCCACTTT
v_call: TRBV7-9
j_call: TRBJ1-6
clone_size: NA
d_call: NA

cdr3_aa: CASSDGALGPYEQYF
cdr3_nt: TGTGCCAGCAGCGATGGGGCCCTAGGGCCCTACGAGCAGTACTTC
v_call: TRBV9
j_call: TRBJ2-7
clone_size: NA
d_call: NA

cdr3_aa: CASTRGARDADTQYF
cdr3_nt: TGTGCCAGTACTCGGGGGGCAAGGGACGCAGATACGCAGTATTTT
v_call: TRBV19
j_call: TRBJ2-3
clone_size: NA
d_call: NA

cdr3_aa: CASSPRQGTQYF
cdr3_nt: TGTGCCAGCAGCCCCCGACAGGGGACCCAGTACTTC
v_call: TRBV13
j_call: TRBJ2-5
clone_size: few
d_call: TRBD1

cdr3_aa: CASSFGRGGQETQYF
cdr3_nt: TGTGCCAGCAGCTTTGGCCGCGGGGGACAAGAGACCCAGTACTTC
v_call: TRBV11-2
j_call: TRBJ2-5
clone_size: NA
d_call: TRBD2

cdr3_aa: CSSRRGAGTGGFYEQYF
cdr3_nt: TGTTCCAGCAGACGAGGAGCCGGGACAGGGGGCTTTTACGAGCAGTACTTC
v_call: TRBV7-9
j_call: TRBJ2-7
clone_size: NA
d_call: TRBD1

cdr3_aa: CASSLDLGGGEQFF
cdr3_nt: TGTGCCAGCAGCTTAGATTTGGGCGGGGGTGAGCAGTTCTTC
v_call: TRBV11-3
j_call: TRBJ2-1
clone_size: NA
d_call: TRBD2

cdr3_aa: CATSRDNSGNTIYF
cdr3_nt: TGTGCCACCAGCAGAGACAACTCTGGAAACACCATATATTTT
v_call: TRBV15
j_call: TRBJ1-3
clone_size: NA
d_call: NA

cdr3_aa: CSVEGAGDYGYTF
cdr3_nt: TGCAGCGTTGAAGGGGCAGGGGACTATGGCTACACCTTC
v_call: TRBV29-1
j_call: TRBJ1-2
clone_size: few
d_call: NA

cdr3_aa: CASSDRQGAETQYF
cdr3_nt: TGTGCCAGCAGCGACCGACAGGGGGCGGAGACCCAGTACTTC
v_call: TRBV9
j_call: TRBJ2-5
clone_size: NA
d_call: TRBD1

cdr3_aa: CASSQVGQRDSPLHF
cdr3_nt: TGTGCCAGCAGTCAAGTCGGACAGAGGGATTCACCCCTCCACTTT
v_call: TRBV2
j_call: TRBJ1-6
clone_size: NA
d_call: NA

cdr3_aa: CASSLVRSGRNEQFF
cdr3_nt: TGTGCCAGCAGCTTAGTACGTAGCGGGAGAAATGAGCAGTTCTTC
v_call: TRBV7-2
j_call: TRBJ2-1
clone_size: NA
d_call: TRBD2

cdr3_aa: CASSLRAGDSGNTIYF
cdr3_nt: TGTGCCAGCAGCTTAAGGGCCGGGGACTCTGGAAACACCATATATTTT
v_call: TRBV7-2
j_call: TRBJ1-3
clone_size: NA
d_call: NA

cdr3_aa: CASSPTLQRGAPSYNEQFF
cdr3_nt: TGTGCCAGCAGTCCAACCCTACAGCGGGGGGCTCCGTCCTACAATGAGCAGTTCTTC
v_call: TRBV27
j_call: TRBJ2-1
clone_size: NA
d_call: TRBD2

cdr3_aa: CASSLGHEITYEQYF
cdr3_nt: TGTGCCAGCAGCTTGGGACACGAGATCACCTACGAGCAGTACTTC
v_call: TRBV11-3
j_call: TRBJ2-7
clone_size: NA
d_call: NA

cdr3_aa: CASRTGQWYGYTF
cdr3_nt: TGTGCCAGCAGGACAGGGCAGTGGTATGGCTACACCTTC
v_call: TRBV6-5
j_call: TRBJ1-2
clone_size: NA
d_call: TRBD1

cdr3_aa: CASTRGGTDTQYF
cdr3_nt: TGTGCCAGCACCAGGGGTGGCACAGATACGCAGTATTTT
v_call: TRBV27
j_call: TRBJ2-3
clone_size: few
d_call: NA

cdr3_aa: CASSLSGTGIYGYTF
cdr3_nt: TGTGCCAGCAGCCTCTCCGGGACAGGGATCTATGGCTACACCTTC
v_call: TRBV7-2
j_call: TRBJ1-2
clone_size: NA
d_call: TRBD1

cdr3_aa: CASSTSQGSNSPLHF
cdr3_nt: TGTGCCAGCAGCACATCCCAGGGAAGTAATTCACCCCTCCACTTT
v_call: TRBV7-9
j_call: TRBJ1-6
clone_size: NA
d_call: NA

cdr3_aa: CASSPNPHSVNTEAFF
cdr3_nt: TGTGCCAGCAGCCCTAATCCCCACAGTGTGAACACTGAAGCTTTCTTT
v_call: TRBV7-9
j_call: TRBJ1-1
clone_size: few
d_call: NA

cdr3_aa: CASSLELAGVREQFF
cdr3_nt: TGTGCCAGCAGCTTGGAGCTAGCGGGAGTGCGTGAGCAGTTCTTC
v_call: TRBV5-5
j_call: TRBJ2-1
clone_size: once
d_call: TRBD2

cdr3_aa: CASSFGQGSSYEQYF
cdr3_nt: TGTGCCAGCAGCTTCGGACAGGGAAGCTCCTACGAGCAGTACTTC
v_call: TRBV5-4
j_call: TRBJ2-7
clone_size: NA
d_call: TRBD1

cdr3_aa: CASSLGSGPAGGDTQYF
cdr3_nt: TGTGCCAGCAGCTTAGGGTCGGGACCTGCCGGGGGAGATACGCAGTATTTT
v_call: TRBV7-2
j_call: TRBJ2-3
clone_size: once
d_call: NA

cdr3_aa: CASSLGTRDQETQYF
cdr3_nt: TGTGCCAGCAGCTTGGGAACGCGGGATCAAGAGACCCAGTACTTC
v_call: TRBV5-4
j_call: TRBJ2-5
clone_size: NA
d_call: NA

cdr3_aa: CATSDRGTRELFF
cdr3_nt: TGTGCCACCTCGGACAGGGGCACCCGGGAGCTGTTTTTT
v_call: TRBV19
j_call: TRBJ2-2
clone_size: NA
d_call: TRBD1

cdr3_aa: CASSIQGAVFANYGYTF
cdr3_nt: TGTGCCAGCAGCATACAGGGGGCAGTATTTGCTAACTATGGCTACACCTTC
v_call: TRBV13
j_call: TRBJ1-2
clone_size: NA
d_call: TRBD1

cdr3_aa: CASSPGRGSYNEQFF
cdr3_nt: TGTGCCAGCTCACCCGGGCGGGGGTCCTACAATGAGCAGTTCTTC
v_call: TRBV18
j_call: TRBJ2-1
clone_size: NA
d_call: TRBD2